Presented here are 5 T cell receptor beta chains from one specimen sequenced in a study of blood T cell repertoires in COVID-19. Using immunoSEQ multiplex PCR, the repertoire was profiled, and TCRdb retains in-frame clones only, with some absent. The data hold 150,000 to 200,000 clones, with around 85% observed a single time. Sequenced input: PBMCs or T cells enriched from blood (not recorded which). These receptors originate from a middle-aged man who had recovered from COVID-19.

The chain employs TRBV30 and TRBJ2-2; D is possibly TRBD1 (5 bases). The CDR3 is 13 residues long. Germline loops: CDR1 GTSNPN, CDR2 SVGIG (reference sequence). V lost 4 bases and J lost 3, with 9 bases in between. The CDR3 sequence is CAWTGFYTGELFF. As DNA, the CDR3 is TGTGCCTGGACAGGGTTCTACACCGGGGAGCTGTTTTTT.

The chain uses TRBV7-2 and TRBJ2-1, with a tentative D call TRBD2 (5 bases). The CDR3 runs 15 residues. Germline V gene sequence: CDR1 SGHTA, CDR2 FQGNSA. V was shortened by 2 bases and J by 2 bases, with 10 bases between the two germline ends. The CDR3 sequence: CASSLLQTTYNEQFF. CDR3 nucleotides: TGTGCCAGCAGCTTATTACAGACTACCTACAATGAGCAGTTCTTC.

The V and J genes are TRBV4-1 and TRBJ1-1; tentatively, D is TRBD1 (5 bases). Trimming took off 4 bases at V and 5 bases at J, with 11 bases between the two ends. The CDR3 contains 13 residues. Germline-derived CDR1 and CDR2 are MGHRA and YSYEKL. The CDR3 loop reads CASSPMGGTEAFF. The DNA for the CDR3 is TGCGCCAGCAGCCCCATGGGGGGGACTGAAGCTTTCTTT.

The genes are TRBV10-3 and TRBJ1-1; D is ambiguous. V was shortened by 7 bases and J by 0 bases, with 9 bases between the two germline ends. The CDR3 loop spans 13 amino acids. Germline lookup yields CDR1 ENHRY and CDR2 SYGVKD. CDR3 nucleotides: TGTGCCATCAAAGGCGACATGAACACTGAAGCTTTCTTT. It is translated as CAIKGDMNTEAFF.

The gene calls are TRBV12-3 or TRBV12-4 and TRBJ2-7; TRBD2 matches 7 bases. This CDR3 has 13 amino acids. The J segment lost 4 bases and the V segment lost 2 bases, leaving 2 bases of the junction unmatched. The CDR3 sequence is CASSLPGGYEQYF. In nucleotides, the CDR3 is TGTGCCAGCAGTTTACCCGGGGGGTACGAGCAGTACTTC.